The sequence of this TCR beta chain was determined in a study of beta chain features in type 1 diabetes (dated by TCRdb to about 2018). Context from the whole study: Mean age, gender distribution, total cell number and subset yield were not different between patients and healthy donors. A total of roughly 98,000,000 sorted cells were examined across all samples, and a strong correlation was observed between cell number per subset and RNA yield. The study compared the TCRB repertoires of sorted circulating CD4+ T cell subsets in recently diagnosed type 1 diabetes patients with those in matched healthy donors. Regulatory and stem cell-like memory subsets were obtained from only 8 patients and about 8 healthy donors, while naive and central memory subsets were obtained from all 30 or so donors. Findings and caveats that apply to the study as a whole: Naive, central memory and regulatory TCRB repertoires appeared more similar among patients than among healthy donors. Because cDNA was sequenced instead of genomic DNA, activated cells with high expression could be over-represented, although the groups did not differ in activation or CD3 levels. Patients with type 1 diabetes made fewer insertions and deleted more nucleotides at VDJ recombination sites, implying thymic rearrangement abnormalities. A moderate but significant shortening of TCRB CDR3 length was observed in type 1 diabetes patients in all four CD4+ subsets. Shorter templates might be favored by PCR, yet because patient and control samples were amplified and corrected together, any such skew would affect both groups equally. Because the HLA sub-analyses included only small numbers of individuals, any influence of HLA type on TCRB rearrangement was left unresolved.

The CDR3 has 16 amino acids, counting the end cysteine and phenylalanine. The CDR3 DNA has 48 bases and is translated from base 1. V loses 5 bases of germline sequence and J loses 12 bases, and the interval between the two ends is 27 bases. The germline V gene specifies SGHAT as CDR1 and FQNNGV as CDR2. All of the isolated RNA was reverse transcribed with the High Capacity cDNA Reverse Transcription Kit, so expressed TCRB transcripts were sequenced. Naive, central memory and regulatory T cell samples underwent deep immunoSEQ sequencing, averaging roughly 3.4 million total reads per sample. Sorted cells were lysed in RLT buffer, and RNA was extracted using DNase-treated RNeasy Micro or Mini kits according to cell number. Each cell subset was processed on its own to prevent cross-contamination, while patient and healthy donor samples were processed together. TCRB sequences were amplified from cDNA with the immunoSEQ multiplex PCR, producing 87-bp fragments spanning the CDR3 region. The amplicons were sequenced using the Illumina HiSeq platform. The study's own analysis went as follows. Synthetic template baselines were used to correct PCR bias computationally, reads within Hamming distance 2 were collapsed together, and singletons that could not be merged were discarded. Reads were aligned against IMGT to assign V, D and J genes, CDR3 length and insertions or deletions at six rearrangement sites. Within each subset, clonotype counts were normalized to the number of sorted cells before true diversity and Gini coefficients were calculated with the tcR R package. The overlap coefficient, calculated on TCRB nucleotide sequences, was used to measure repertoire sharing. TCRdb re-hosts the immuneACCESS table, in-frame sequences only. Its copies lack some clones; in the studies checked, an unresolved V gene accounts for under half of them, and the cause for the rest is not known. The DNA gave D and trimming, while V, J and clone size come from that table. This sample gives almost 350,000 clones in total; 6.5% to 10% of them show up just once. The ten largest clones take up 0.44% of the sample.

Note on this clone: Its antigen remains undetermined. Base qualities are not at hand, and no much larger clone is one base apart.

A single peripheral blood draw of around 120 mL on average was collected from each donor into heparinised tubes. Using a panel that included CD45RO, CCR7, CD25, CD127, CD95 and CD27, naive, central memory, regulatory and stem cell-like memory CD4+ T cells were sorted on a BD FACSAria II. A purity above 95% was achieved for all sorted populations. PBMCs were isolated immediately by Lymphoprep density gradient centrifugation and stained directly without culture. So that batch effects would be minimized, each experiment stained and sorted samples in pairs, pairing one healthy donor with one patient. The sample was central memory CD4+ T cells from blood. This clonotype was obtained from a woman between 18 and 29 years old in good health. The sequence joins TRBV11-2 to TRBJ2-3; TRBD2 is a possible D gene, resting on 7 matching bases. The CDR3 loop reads CASSPVRGPSGGRQYF. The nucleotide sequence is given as TGTGCCAGCAGCCCCGTTAGAGGCCCTTCGGGGGGCAGACAGTATTTT.